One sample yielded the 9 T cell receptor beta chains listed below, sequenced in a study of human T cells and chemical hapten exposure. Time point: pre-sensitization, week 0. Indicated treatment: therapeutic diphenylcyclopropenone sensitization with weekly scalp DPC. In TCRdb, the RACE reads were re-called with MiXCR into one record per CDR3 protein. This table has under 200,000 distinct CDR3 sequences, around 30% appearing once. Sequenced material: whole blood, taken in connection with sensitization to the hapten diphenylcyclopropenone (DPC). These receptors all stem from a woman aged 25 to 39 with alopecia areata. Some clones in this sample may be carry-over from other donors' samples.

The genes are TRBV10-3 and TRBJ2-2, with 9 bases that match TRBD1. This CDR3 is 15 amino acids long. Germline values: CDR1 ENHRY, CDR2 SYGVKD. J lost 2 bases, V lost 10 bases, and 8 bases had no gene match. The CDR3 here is CATGRTGDNTGELFF. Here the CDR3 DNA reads TGTGCCACGGGCCGGACAGGGGATAACACCGGGGAGCTGTTTTTT.

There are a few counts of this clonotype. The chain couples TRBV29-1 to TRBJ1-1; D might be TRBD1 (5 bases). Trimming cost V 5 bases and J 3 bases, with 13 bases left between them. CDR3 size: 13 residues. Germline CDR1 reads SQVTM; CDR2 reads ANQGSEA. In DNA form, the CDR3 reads TGCAGCGTTCGACAGCTCATGGACACTGAAGCTTTCTTT. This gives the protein CSVRQLMDTEAFF.

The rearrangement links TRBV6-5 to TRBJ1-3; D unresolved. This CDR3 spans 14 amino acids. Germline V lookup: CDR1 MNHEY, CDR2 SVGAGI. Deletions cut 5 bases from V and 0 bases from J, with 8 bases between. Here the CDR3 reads CASSTSVSGNTIYF. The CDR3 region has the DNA TGTGCCAGCAGTACCAGCGTCTCTGGAAACACCATATATTTT.

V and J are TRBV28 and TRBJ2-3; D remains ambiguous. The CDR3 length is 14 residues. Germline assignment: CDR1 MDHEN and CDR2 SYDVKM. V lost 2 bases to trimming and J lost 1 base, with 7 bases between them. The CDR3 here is CASSLDTRTDTQYF. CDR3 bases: TGTGCCAGCAGTTTAGACACTCGCACAGATACGCAGTATTTT.

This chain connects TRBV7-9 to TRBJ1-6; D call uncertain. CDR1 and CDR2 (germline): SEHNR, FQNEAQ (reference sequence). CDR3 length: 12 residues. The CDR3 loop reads CVSGWENSPLHF. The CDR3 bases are TGTGTGAGCGGGTGGGAAAATTCACCCCTCCACTTT. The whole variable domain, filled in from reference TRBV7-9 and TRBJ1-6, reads DTGVSQNPRHKITKRGQNVTFRCDPISEHNRLYWYRQTLGQGPEFLTYFQNEAQLEKSRLLSDRFSAERPKGSFSTLEIQRTEQGDSAMYLCVSGWENSPLHFGNGTRLTVT.

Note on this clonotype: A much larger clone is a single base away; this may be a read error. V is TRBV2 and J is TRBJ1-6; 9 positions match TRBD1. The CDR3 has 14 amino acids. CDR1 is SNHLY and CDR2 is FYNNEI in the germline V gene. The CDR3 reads CASSPTGGNSLLHF. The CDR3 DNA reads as TGTGCCAGCAGTCCTACAGGGGGCAATTCACTCCTCCACTTT.

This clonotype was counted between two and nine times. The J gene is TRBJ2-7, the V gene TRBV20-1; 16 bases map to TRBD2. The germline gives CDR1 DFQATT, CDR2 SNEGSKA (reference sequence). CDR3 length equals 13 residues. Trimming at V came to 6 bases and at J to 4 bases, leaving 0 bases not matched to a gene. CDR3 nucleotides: TGCAGTGCGGGACTAGCGGGAGGGTACGAGCAGTACTTC. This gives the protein CSAGLAGGYEQYF.

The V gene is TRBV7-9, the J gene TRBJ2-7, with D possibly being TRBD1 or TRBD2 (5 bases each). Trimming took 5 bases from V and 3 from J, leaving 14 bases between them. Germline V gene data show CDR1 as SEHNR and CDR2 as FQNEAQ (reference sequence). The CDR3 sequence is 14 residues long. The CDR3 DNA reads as TGTGCCAGCAGCCCCCCGGGACCGAGCTACGAGCAGTACTTC. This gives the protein CASSPPGPSYEQYF.

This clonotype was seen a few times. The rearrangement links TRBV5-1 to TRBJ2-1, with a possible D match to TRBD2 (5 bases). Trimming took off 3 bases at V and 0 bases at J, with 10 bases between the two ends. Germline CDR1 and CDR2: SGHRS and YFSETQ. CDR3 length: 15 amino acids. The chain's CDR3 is CASSSTGSSYNEQFF. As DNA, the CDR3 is TGCGCCAGCAGCTCCACGGGGAGCTCCTACAATGAGCAGTTCTTC.